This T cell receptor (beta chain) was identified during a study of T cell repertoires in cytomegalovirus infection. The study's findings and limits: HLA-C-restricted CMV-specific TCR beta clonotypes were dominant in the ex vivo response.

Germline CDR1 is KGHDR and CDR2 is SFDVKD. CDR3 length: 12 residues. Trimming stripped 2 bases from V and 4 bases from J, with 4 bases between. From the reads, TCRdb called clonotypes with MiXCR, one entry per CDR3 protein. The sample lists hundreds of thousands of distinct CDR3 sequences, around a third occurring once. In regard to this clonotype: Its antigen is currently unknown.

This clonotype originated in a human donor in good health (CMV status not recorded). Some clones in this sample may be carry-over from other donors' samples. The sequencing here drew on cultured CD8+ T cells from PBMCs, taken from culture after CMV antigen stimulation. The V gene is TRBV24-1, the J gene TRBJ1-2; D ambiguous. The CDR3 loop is CATSDYGYGYTF. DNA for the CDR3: TGTGCCACCAGTGATTACGGCTATGGCTACACCTTC.